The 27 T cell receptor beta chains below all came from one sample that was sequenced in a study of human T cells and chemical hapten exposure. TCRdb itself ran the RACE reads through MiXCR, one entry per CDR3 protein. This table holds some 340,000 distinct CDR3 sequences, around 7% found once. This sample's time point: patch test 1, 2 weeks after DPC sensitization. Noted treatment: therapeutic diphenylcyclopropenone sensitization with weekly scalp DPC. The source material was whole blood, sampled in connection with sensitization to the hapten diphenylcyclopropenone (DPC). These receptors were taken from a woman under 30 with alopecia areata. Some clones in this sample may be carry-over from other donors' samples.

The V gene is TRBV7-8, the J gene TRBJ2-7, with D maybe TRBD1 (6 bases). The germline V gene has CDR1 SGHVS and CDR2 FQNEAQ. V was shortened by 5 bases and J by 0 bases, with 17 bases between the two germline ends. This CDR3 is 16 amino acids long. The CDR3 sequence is CASSPYRVTSSYEQYF. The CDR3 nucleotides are TGTGCCAGCAGCCCCTACAGGGTAACATCCTCCTACGAGCAGTACTTC.

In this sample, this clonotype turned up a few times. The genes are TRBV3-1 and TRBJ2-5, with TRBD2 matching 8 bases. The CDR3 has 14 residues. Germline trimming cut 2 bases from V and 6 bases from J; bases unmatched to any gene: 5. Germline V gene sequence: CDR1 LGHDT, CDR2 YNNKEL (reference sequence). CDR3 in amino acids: CASSQSGGAKTQYF. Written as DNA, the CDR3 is TGTGCCAGCAGCCAATCGGGGGGGGCGAAGACCCAGTACTTC.

CDR3 nucleotide sequence: TGTGCCAGTACCGAATTCAGGGGTTTTAATGAAAAACTGTTTTTT. Its protein is CASTEFRGFNEKLFF. The rearrangement uses TRBV19 and TRBJ1-4; a weak D match, TRBD1 (6 bases). The CDR3 runs to 15 residues. Germline V lookup: CDR1 LNHDA, CDR2 SQIVND (reference sequence). Trimming shortened V by 7 bases and J by 4 bases, and 16 bases separated the two germline ends.

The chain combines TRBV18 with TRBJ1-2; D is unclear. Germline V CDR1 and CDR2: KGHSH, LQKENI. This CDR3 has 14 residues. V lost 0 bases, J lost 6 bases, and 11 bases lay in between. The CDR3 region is CASSPPALEDGYTF. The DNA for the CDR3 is TGTGCCAGCTCACCACCGGCCTTAGAGGATGGCTACACCTTC. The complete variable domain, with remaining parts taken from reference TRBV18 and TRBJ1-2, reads NAGVMQNPRHLVRRRGQEARLRCSPMKGHSHVYWYRQLPEEGLKFMVYLQKENIIDESGMPKERFSAEFPKEGPSILRIQQVVRGDSAAYFCASSPPALEDGYTFGSGTRLTVV.

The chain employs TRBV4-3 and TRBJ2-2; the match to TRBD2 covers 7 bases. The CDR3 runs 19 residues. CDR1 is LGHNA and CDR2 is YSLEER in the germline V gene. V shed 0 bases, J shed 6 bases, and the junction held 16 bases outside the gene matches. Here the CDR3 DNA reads TGCGCCAGCAGCCAAGATATTACGTTCCGGACGGGGAGGGCCGGGGAGCTGTTTTTT. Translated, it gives CASSQDITFRTGRAGELFF.

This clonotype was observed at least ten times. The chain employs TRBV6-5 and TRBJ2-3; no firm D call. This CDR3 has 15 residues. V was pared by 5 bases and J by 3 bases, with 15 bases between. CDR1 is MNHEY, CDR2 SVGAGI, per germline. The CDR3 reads CASSRVGYGTDTQYF. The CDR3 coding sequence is TGTGCCAGCAGTCGGGTGGGGTACGGTACAGATACGCAGTATTTT.

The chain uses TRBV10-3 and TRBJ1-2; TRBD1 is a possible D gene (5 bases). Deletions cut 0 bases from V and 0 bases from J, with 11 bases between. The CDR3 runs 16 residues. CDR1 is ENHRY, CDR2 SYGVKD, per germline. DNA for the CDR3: TGTGCCATCAGTGAGTCCAGGGACGTCCCTAACTATGGCTACACCTTC. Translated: CAISESRDVPNYGYTF.

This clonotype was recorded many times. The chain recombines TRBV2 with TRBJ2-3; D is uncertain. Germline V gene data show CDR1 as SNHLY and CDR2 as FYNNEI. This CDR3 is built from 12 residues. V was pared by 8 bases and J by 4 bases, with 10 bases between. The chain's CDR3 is CASARDADTQYF. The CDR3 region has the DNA TGTGCCAGCGCCCGTGACGCAGATACGCAGTATTTT.

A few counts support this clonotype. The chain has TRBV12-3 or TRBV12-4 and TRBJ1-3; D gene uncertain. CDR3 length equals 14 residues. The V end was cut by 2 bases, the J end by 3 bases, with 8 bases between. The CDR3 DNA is TGTGCCAGCAGTTTAAGCAGTTATGGAAACACCATATATTTT. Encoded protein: CASSLSSYGNTIYF.

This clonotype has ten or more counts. As DNA, the CDR3 is TGTGCCAGCAGCTTAGACCTAAAGGGTCACAATTCACCCCTCCACTTT. Translation gives CASSLDLKGHNSPLHF. The V call is TRBV7-2, the J call TRBJ1-6, with D hard to call. V was clipped by 1 base and J by 7 bases, with 14 bases between them. Germline values: CDR1 SGHTA, CDR2 FQGNSA. The CDR3 has 16 amino acids.

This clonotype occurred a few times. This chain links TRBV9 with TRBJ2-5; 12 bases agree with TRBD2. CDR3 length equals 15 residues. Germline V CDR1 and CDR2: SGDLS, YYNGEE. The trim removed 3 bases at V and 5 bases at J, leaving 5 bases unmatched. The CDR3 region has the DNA TGTGCCAGCAGCGGCCGACTAGCGGGGGAGGAGACCCAGTACTTC. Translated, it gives CASSGRLAGEETQYF.

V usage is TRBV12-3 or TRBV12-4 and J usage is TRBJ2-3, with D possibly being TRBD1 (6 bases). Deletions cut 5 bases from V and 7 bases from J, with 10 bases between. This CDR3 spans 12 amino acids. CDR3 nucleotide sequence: TGTGCCAGCAGTCCGCAGGGGTATACGCAGTATTTT. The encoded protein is CASSPQGYTQYF.

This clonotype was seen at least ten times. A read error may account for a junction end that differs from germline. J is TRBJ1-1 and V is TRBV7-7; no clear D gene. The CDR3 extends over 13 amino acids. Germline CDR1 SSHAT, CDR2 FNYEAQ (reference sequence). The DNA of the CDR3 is TGTGCTAGCAGCTTTTCTAAGAACACTGAAGCTTTCTTT. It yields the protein CASSFSKNTEAFF. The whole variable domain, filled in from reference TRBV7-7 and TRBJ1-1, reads GAGVSQSPRYKVTKRGQDVTLRCDPISSHATLYWYQQALGQGPEFLTYFNYEAQPDKSGLPSDRFSAERPEGSISTLTIQRTEQRDSAMYRCASSFSKNTEAFFGQGTRLTVV.

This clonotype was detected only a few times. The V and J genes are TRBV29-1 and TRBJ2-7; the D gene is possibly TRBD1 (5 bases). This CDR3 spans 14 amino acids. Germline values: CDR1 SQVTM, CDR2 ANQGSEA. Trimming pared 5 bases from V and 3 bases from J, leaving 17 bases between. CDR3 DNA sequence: TGCAGCGTTTTAAAAACAGGAGTTGACTACGAGCAGTACTTC. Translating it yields CSVLKTGVDYEQYF.

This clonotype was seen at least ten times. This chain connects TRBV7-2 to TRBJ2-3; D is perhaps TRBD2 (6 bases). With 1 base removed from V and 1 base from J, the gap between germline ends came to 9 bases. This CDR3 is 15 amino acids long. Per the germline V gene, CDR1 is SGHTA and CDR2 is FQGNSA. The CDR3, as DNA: TGTGCCAGCAGCTTAGGCGGGGACCGCACAGATACGCAGTATTTT. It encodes CASSLGGDRTDTQYF.

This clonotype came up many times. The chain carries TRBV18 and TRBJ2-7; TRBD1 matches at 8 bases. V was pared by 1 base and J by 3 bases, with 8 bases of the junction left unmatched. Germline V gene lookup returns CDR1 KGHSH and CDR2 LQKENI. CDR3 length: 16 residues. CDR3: CASSPLGTGPIYEQYF. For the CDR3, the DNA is TGTGCCAGCTCACCACTGGGGACAGGACCGATCTACGAGCAGTACTTC.

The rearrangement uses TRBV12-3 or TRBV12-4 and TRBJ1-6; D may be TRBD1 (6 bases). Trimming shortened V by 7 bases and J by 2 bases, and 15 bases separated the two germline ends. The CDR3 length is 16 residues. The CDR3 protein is CASTQQGLAYNSPLHF. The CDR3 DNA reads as TGTGCCAGCACTCAACAGGGTTTGGCCTATAATTCACCCCTCCACTTT.

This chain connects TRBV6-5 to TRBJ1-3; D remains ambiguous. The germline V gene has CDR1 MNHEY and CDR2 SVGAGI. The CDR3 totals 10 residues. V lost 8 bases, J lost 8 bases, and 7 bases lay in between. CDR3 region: CASGRHTIYF. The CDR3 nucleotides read TGTGCCAGCGGTCGACACACCATATATTTT.

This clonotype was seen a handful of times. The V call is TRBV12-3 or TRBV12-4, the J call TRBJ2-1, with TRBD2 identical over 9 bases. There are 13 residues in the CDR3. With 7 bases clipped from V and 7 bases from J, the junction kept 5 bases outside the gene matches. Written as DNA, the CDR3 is TGTGCCAGCACTAGCGGGGCAGGGAATGAGCAGTTCTTC. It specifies CASTSGAGNEQFF.

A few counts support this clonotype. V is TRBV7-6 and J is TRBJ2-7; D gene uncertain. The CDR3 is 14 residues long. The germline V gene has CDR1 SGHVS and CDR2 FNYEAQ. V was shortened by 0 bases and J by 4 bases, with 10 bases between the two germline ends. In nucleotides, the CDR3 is TGTGCCAGCAGCTTAGCGGGGTGGGGATACGAGCAGTACTTC. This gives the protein CASSLAGWGYEQYF. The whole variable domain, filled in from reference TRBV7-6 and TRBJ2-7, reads GAGVSQSPRYKVTKRGQDVALRCDPISGHVSLYWYRQALGQGPEFLTYFNYEAQQDKSGLPNDRFSAERPEGSISTLTIQRTEQRDSAMYRCASSLAGWGYEQYFGPGTRLTVT.

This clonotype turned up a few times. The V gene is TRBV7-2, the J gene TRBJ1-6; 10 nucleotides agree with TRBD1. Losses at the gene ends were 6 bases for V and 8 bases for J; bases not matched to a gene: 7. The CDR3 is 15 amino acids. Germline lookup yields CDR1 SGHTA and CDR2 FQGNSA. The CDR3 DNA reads TGTGCCAGCAGGGGCGGGACAGGGGTACATTCACCCCTCCACTTT. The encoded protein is CASRGGTGVHSPLHF.

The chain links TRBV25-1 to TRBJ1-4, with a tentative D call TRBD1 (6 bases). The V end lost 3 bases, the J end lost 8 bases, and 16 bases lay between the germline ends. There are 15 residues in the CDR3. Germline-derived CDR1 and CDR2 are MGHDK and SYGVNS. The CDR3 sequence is CASSDGAQGNEKLFF. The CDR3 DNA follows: TGTGCCAGCAGTGATGGTGCCCAGGGGAACGAAAAACTGTTTTTT. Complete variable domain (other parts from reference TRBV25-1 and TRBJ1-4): EADIYQTPRYLVIGTGKKITLECSQTMGHDKMYWYQQDPGMELHLIHYSYGVNSTEKGDLSSESTVSRIRTEHFPLTLESARPSHTSQYLCASSDGAQGNEKLFFGSGTQLSVL.

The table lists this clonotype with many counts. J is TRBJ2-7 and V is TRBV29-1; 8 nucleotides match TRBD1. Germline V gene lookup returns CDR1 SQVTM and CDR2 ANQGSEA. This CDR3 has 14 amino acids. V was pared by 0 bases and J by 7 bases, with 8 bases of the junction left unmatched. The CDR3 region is CSVEDQGTGFEQYF. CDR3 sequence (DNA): TGCAGCGTTGAAGATCAGGGGACAGGATTTGAGCAGTACTTC.

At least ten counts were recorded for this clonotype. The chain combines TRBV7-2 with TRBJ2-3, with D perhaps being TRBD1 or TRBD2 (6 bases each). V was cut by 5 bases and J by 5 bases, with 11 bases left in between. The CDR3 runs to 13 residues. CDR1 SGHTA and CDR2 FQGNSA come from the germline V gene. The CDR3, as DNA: TGTGCCAGCAGCGAGGGGGGCGGAGATACGCAGTATTTT. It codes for CASSEGGGDTQYF.

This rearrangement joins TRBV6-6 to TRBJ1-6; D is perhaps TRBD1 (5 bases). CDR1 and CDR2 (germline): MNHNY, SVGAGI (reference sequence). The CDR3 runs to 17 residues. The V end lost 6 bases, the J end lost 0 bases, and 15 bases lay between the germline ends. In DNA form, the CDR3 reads TGTGCCAGCAGCTCGGGGGGGGTTAGCTCCTATAATTCACCCCTCCACTTT. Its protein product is CASSSGGVSSYNSPLHF.

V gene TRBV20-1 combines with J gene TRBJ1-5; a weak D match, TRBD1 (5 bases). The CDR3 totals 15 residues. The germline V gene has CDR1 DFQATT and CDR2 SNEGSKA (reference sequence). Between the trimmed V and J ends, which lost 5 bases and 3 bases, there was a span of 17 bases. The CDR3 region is CSASRLQGSNQPQHF. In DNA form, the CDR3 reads TGCAGTGCTTCGCGCCTCCAGGGCTCCAATCAGCCCCAGCATTTT.

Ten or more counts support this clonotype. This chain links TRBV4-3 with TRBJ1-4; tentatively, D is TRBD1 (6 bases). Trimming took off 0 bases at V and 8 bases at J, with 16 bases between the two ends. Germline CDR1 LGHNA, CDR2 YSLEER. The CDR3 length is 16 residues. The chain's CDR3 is CASSQDVAGEDEKLFF. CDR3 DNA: TGCGCCAGCAGCCAAGATGTGGCAGGGGAGGACGAAAAACTGTTTTTT.